This T cell receptor (beta chain) was profiled in a study of T cells in Graves' hyperthyroidism and ophthalmopathy. CDR3 length: 13 residues. In germline, CDR1 is LNHDA, CDR2 SQIVND (reference sequence). Trimming stripped 4 bases from V and 5 bases from J, with 9 bases between. Lactation, pregnancy, other autoimmune disease or uncontrolled infection excluded patients. Amplified TCR beta CDR3 regions came from RNA transcripts. First-round RT-PCR of the TCR CDR3 relied on the HTBI primer set. TCRdb re-called the multiplex PCR reads with MiXCR, one entry per CDR3 protein. The sample holds under 350,000 distinct CDR3 sequences, around 15% seen once.

The specimen was blood. This chain uses TRBV19 with TRBJ1-5; the D gene is possibly TRBD1 (5 bases). The clonotype originates from a woman aged 35 to 49 with Graves' ophthalmopathy. CDR3 sequence: CASSRQIDQPQHF. CDR3 nucleotides: TGTGCCAGTAGTAGACAGATTGATCAGCCCCAGCATTTT. Supplemented by reference TRBV19 and TRBJ1-5, the full variable domain reads DGGITQSPKYLFRKEGQNVTLSCEQNLNHDAMYWYRQDPGQGLRLIYYSQIVNDFQKGDIAEGYSVSREKKESFPLTVTSAQKNPTAFYLCASSRQIDQPQHFGDGTRLSIL.